Listed here is a single TCR beta chain. Its antigen is unknown. Primers included in the PCR were 60 Vbeta and 13 Jbeta primers. Sequencing was performed with immunoSEQ multiplex PCR; in TCRdb, only in-frame clones are kept and a portion is missing. The repertoire includes about 150,000 clones, under 80% of them detected once, and 2.1% sits in the top ten. This record belongs to a study of cytomegalovirus exposure and HLA in healthy donors. Notes on the study in general: Solely CMV serostatus was available to characterize immune exposure.

The CDR3 length is 14 residues. V lost 2 bases to trimming and J lost 2 bases; unmatched junction nucleotides: 4. In germline, CDR1 is SGHRS, CDR2 YFSETQ. This sequence joins TRBV5-1 and TRBJ2-7, with TRBD1 identical over 7 bases. The TCR originated in a man between 25 and 39 years old in good health and CMV-seronegative. The sequenced material came from PBMCs. The CDR3 DNA reads TGCGCCAGCAGCTTCACAGGGGATCCCTACGAGCAGTACTTC. The encoded protein is CASSFTGDPYEQYF.